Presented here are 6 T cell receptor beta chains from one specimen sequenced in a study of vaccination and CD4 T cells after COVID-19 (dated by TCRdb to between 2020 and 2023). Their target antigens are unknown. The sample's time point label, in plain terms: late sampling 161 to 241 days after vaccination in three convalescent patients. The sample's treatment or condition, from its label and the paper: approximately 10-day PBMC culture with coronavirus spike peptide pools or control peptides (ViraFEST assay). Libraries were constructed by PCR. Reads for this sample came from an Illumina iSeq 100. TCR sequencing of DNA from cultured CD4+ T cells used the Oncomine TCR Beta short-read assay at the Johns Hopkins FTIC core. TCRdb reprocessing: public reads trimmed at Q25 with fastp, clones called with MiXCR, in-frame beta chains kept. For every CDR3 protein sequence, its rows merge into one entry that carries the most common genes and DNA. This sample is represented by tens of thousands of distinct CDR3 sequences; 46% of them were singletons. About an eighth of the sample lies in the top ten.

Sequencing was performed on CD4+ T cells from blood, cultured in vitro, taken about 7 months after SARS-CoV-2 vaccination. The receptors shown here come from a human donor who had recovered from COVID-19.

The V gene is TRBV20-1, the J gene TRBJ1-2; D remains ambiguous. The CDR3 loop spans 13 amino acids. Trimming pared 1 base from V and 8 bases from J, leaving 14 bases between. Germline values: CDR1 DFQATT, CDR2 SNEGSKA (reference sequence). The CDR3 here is CSARGESGNGYTF. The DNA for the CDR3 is TGCAGTGCTAGAGGAGAGTCCGGGAACGGCTACACCTTC.

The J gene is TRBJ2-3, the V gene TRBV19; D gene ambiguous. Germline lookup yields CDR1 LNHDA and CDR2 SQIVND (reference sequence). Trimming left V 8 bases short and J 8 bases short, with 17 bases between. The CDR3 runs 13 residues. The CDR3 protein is CASEPGYMGTQYF. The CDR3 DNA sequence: TGTGCCAGTGAACCAGGTTACATGGGTACGCAGTATTTT.

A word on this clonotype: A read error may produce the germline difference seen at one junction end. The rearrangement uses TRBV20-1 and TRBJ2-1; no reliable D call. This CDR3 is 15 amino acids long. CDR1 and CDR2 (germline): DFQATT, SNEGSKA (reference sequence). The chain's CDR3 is CSAGDDTLSYNEQFF. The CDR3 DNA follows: TGCAGTGCTGGAGACGATACGCTCTCCTACAATGAGCAGTTCTTC.

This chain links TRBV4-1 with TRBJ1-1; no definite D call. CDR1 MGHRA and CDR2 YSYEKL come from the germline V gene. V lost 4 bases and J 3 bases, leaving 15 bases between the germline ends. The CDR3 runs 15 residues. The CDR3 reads CASSLRPHIDTEAFF. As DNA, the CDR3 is TGCGCCAGCAGCCTAAGACCCCATATCGACACTGAAGCTTTCTTT.

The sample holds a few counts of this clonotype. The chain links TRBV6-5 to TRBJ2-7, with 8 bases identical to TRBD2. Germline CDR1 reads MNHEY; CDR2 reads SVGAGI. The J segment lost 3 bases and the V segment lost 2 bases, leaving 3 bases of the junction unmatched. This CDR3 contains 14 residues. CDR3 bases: TGTGCCAGCAGTTACCGGGGGGGGTACTACGAGCAGTACTTC. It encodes CASSYRGGYYEQYF.

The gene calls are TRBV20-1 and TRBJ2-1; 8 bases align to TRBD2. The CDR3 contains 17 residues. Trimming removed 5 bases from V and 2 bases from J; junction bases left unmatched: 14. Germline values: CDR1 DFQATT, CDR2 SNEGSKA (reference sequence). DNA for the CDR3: TGCAGTGCTCCTTATCGGGCTAGCGGGCCTACCTACAATGAGCAGTTCTTC. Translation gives CSAPYRASGPTYNEQFF.